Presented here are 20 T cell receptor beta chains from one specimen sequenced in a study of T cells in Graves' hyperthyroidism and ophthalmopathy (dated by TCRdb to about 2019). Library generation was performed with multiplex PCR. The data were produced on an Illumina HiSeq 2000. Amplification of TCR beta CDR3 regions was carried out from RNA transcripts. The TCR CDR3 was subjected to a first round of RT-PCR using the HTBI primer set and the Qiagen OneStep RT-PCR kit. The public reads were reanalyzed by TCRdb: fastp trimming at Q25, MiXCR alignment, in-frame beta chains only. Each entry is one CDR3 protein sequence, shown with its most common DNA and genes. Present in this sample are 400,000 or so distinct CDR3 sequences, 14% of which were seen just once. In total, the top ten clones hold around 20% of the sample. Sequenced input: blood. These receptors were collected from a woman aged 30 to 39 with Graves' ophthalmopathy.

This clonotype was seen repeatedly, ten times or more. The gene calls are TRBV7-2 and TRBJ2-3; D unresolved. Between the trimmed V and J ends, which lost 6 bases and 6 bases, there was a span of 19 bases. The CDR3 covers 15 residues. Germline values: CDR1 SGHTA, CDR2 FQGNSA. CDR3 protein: CASRRNTAQGDTQYF. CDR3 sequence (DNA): TGTGCCAGCAGGAGAAACACCGCACAAGGGGATACGCAGTATTTT.

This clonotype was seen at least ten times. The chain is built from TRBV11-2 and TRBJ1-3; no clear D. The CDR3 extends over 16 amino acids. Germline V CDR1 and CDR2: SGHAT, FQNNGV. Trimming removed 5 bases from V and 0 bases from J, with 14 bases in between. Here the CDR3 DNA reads TGTGCCAGCAGCCCGACGACTGATTTCTCTGGAAACACCATATATTTT. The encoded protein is CASSPTTDFSGNTIYF.

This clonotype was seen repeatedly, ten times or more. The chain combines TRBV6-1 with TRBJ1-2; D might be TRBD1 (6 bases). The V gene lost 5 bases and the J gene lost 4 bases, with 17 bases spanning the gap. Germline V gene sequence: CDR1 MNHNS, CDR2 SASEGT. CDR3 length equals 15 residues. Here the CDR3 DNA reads TGTGCCAGCAGTACCCGACGGAAGGGGGTCTATGGCTACACCTTC. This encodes CASSTRRKGVYGYTF.

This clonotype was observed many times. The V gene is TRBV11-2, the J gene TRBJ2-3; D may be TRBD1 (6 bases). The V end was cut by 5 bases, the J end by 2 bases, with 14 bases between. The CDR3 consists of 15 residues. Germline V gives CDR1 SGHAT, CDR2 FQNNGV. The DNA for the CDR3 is TGTGCCAGCAGCCCCAATTACAGGGACACAGATACGCAGTATTTT. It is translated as CASSPNYRDTDTQYF. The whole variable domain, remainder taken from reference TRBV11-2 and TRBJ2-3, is EAGVAQSPRYKIIEKRQSVAFWCNPISGHATLYWYQQILGQGPKLLIQFQNNGVVDDSQLPKDRFSAERLKGVDSTLKIQPAKLEDSAVYLCASSPNYRDTDTQYFGPGTRLTVL.

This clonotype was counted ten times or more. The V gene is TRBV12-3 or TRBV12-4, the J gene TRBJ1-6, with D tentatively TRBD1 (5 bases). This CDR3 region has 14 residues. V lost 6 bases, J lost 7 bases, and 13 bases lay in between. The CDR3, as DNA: TGTGCCAGCAGCCCCGGGACGACGAATTCACCCCTCCACTTT. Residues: CASSPGTTNSPLHF.

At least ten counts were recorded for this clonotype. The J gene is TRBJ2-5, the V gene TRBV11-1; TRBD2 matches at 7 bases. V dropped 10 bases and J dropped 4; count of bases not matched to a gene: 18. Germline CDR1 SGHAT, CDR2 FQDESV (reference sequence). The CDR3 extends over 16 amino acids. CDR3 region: CATSAGLPGPLETQYF. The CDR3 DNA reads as TGTGCCACCTCAGCGGGGCTCCCCGGCCCTCTAGAGACCCAGTACTTC.

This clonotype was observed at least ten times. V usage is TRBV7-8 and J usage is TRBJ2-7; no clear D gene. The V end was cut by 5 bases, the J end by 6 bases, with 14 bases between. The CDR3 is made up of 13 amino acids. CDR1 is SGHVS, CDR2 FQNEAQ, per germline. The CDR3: CASSPRTVGEQYF. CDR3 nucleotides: TGTGCCAGCAGCCCCAGGACCGTGGGCGAGCAGTACTTC.

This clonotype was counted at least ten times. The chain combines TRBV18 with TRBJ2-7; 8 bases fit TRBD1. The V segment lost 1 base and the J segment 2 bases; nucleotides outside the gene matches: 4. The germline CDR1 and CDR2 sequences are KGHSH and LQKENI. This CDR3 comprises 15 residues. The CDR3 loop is CASSPQRTGTYEQYF. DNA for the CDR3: TGTGCCAGCTCACCACAACGGACAGGGACCTACGAGCAGTACTTC.

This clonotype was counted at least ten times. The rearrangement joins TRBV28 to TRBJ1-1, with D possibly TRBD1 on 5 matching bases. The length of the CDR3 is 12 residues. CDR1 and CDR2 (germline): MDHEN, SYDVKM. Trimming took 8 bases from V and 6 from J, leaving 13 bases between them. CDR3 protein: CASHDSFSEAFF. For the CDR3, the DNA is TGTGCCAGCCACGACAGCTTCTCTGAAGCTTTCTTT.

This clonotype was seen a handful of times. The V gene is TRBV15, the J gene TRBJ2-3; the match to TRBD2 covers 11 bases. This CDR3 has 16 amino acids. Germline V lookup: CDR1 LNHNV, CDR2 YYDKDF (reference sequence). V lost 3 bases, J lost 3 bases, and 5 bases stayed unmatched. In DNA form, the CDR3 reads TGTGCCACCAGCAGGGGGGGACTAGCGGTAACAGATACGCAGTATTTT. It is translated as CATSRGGLAVTDTQYF. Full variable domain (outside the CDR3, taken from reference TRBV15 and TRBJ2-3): DAMVIQNPRYQVTQFGKPVTLSCSQTLNHNVMYWYQQKSSQAPKLLFHYYDKDFNNEADTPDNFQSRRPNTSFCFLDIRSPGLGDTAMYLCATSRGGLAVTDTQYFGPGTRLTVL.

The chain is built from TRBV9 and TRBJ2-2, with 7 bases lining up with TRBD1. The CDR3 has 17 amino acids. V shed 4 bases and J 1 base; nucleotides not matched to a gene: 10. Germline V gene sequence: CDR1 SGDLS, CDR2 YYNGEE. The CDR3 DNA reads TGTGCCAGCAGCACCCGACAGGGTGTTAGGAACACCGGGGAGCTGTTTTTT. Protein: CASSTRQGVRNTGELFF.

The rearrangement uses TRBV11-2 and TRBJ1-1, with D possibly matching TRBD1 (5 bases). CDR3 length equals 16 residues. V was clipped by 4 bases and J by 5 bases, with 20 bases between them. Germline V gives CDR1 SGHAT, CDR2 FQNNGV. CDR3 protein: CASSWKTGQGRTEAFF. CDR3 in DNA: TGTGCCAGCAGCTGGAAAACTGGGCAGGGTCGGACTGAAGCTTTCTTT.

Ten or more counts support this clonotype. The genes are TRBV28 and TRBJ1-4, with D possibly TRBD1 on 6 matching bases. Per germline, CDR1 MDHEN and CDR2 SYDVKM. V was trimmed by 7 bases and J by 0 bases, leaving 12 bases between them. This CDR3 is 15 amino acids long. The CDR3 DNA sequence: TGTGCCAGCATAACAGGGCTTGCAACTAATGAAAAACTGTTTTTT. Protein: CASITGLATNEKLFF. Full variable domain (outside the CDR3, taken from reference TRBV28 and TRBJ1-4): DVKVTQSSRYLVKRTGEKVFLECVQDMDHENMFWYRQDPGLGLRLIYFSYDVKMKEKGDIPEGYSVSREKKERFSLILESASTNQTSMYLCASITGLATNEKLFFGSGTQLSVL.

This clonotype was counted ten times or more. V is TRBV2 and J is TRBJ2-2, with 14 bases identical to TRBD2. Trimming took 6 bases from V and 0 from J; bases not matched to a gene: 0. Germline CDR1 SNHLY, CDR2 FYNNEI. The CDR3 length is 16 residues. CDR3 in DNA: TGTGCCAGCAGGACTAGCGGGGGGGCGAACACCGGGGAGCTGTTTTTT. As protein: CASRTSGGANTGELFF.

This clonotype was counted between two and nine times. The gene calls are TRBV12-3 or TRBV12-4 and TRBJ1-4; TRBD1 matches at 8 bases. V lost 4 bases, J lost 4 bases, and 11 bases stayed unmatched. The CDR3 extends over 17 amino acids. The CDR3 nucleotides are TGTGCCAGCAGTTCGCCCGCTGACAGGGGCGGTAATGAAAAACTGTTTTTT. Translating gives CASSSPADRGGNEKLFF.

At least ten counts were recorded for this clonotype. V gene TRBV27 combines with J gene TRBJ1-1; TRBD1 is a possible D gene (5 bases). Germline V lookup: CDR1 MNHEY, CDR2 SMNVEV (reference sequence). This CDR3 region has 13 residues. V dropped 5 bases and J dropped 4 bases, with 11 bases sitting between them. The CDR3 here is CASSQDILTEAFF. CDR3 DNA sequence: TGTGCCAGCAGTCAGGACATCCTCACTGAAGCTTTCTTT.

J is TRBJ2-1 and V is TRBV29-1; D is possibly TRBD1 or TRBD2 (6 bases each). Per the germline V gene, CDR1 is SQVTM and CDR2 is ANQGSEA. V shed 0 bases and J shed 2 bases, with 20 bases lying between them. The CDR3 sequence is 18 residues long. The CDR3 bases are TGCAGCGTTGAAGATCCGACAGGAGGGGACGGAACCTACAATGAGCAGTTCTTC. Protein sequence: CSVEDPTGGDGTYNEQFF.

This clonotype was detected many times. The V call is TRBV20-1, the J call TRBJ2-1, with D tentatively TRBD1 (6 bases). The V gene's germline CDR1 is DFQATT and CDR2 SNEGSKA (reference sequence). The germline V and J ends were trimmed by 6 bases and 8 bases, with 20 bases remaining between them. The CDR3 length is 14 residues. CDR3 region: CSAEDSLGPYEQFF. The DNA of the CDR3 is TGCAGTGCCGAGGACAGCCTGGGTCCCTATGAGCAGTTCTTC.

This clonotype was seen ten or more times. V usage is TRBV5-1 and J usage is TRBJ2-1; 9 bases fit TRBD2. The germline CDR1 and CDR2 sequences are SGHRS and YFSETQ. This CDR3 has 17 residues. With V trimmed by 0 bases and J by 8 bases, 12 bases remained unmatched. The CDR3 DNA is TGCGCCAGCAGCTTGGGGAATTCGCGGGGGGGCCGTGATGAGCAGTTCTTC. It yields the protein CASSLGNSRGGRDEQFF.

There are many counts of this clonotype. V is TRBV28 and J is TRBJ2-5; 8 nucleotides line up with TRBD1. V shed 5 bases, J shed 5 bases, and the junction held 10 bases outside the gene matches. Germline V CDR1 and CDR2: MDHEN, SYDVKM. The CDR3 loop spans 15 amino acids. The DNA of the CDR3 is TGTGCCAGCAGTCTAGACAGGGGTAGGTTGGAGACCCAGTACTTC. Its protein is CASSLDRGRLETQYF. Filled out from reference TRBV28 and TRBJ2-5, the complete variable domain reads DVKVTQSSRYLVKRTGEKVFLECVQDMDHENMFWYRQDPGLGLRLIYFSYDVKMKEKGDIPEGYSVSREKKERFSLILESASTNQTSMYLCASSLDRGRLETQYFGPGTRLLVL.